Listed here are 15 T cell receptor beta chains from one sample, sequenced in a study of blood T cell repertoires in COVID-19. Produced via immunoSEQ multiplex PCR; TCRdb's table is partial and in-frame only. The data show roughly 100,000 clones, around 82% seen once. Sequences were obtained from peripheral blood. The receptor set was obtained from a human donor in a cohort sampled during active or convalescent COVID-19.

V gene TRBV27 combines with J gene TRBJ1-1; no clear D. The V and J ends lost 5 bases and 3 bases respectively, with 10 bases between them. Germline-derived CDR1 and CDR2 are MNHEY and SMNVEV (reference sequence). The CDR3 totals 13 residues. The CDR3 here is CASSEREDTEAFF. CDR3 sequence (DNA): TGTGCCAGCAGTGAAAGGGAGGACACTGAAGCTTTCTTT.

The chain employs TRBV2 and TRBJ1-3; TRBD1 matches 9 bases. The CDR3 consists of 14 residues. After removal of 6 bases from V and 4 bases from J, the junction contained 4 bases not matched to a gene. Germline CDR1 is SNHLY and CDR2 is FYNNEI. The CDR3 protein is CASRADRGGNTIYF. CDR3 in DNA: TGTGCCAGCAGGGCGGACAGGGGAGGAAACACCATATATTTT.

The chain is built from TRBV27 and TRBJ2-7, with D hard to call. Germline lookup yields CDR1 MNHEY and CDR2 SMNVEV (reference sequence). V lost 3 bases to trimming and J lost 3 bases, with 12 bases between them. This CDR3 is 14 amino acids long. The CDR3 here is CASSLTETGYEQYF. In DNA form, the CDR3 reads TGTGCCAGCAGTTTGACTGAGACTGGCTACGAGCAGTACTTC.

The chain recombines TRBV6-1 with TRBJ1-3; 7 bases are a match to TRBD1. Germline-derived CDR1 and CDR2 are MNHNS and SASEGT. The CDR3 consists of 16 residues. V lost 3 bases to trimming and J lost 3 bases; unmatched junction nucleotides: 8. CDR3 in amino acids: CASSDGAGGYGNTIYF. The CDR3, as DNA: TGTGCCAGCAGTGATGGGGCAGGGGGGTATGGAAACACCATATATTTT.

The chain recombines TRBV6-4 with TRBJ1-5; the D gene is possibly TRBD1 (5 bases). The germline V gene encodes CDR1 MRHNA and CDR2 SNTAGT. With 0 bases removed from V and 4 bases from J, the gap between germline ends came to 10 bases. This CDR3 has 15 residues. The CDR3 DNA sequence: TGTGCCAGCAGTGACTCGGACGGGGGGAATCAGCCCCAGCATTTT. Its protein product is CASSDSDGGNQPQHF.

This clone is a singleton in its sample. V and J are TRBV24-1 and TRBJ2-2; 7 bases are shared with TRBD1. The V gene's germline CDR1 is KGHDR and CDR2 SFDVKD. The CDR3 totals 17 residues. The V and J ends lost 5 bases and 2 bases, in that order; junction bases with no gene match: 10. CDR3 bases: TGTGCCACCAGTGCCCGGAGAGGGGGCAAAAACACCGGGGAGCTGTTTTTT. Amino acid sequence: CATSARRGGKNTGELFF.

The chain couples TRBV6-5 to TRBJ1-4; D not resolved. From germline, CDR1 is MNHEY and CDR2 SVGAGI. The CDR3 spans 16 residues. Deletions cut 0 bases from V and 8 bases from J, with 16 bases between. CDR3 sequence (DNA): TGTGCCAGCAGTTACTCGATGGGCGGGCTGGCCGAAAAACTGTTTTTT. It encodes CASSYSMGGLAEKLFF.

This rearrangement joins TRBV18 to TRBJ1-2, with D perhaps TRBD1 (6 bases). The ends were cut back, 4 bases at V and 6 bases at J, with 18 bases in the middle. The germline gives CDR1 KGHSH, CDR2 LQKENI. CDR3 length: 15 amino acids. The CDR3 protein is CASSQSQGHGNGYTF. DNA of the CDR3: TGTGCCAGCTCACAGAGTCAGGGGCATGGGAATGGCTACACCTTC.

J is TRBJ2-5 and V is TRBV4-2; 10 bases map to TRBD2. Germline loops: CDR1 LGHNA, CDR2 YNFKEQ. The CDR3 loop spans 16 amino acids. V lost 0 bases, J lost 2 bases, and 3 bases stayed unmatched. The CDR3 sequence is CASSQEAGGFQETQYF. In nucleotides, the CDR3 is TGTGCCAGCAGCCAAGAAGCGGGGGGGTTTCAAGAGACCCAGTACTTC.

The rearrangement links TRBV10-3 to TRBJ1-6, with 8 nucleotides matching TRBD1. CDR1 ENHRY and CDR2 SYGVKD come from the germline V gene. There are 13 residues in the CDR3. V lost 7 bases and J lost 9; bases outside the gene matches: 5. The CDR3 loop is CAIKDRDGSPLHF. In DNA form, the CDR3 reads TGTGCCATCAAGGACAGGGATGGTTCACCCCTCCACTTT.

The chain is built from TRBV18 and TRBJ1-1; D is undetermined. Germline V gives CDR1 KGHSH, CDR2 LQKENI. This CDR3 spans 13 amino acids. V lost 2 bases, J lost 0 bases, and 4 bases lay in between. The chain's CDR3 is CASSPGVNTEAFF. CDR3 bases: TGTGCCAGCTCACCAGGAGTGAACACTGAAGCTTTCTTT.

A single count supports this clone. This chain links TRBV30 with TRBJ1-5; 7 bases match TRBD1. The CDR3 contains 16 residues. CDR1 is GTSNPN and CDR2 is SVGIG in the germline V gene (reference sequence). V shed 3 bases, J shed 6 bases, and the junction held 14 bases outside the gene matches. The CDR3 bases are TGTGCCTGGAGCCAATTTATCGGGACAGAGGGTCAGCCCCAGCATTTT. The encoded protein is CAWSQFIGTEGQPQHF.

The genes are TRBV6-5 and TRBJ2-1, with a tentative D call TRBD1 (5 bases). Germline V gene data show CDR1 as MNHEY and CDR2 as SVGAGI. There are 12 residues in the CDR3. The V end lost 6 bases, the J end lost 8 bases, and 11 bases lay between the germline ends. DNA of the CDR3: TGTGCCAGCAGCGACCAGGGCGATGAGCAGTTCTTC. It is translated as CASSDQGDEQFF.

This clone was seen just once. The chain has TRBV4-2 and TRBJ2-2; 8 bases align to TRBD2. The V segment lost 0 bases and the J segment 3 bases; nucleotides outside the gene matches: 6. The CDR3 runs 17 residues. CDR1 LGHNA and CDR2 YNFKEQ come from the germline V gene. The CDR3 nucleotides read TGTGCCAGCAGCCAAGATCGTATGCGGGGGGACACCGGGGAGCTGTTTTTT. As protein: CASSQDRMRGDTGELFF.

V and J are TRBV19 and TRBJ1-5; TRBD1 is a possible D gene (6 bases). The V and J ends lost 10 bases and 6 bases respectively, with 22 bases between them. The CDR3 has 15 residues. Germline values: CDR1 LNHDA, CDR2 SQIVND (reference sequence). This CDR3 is CANAPDGTPFQPQHF. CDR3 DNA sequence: TGTGCCAATGCGCCGGACGGGACACCGTTTCAGCCCCAGCATTTT.